A single sample gave rise to the 25 T cell receptor beta chains below, sequenced in a study. TCRdb reprocessed the 5' RACE reads via MiXCR and lists one record per CDR3 protein. The sample includes approximately 44,000 distinct CDR3 sequences, 29% seen only once; the top ten take around 3.9%. Material for sequencing was memory CD4+ T cells sorted from a lymph node. Sample subset: memory CD4+ T cells, CD4+CD45RO+CD25-. The source is a female donor with breast cancer.

The chain couples TRBV5-1 to TRBJ1-2; 7 positions agree with TRBD1. The ends lost 1 base at V and 5 bases at J; junction bases unmatched: 11. The germline V gene has CDR1 SGHRS and CDR2 YFSETQ. This CDR3 contains 16 residues. This CDR3 reads CASSLMATGDPYGYTF. The CDR3, as DNA: TGCGCCAGCAGCTTGATGGCTACAGGGGATCCTTATGGCTACACCTTC. The full variable domain, with the rest looked up from reference TRBV5-1 and TRBJ1-2, is KAGVTQTPRYLIKTRGQQVTLSCSPISGHRSVSWYQQTPGQGLQFLFEYFSETQRNKGNFPGRFSGRQFSNSRSEMNVSTLELGDSALYLCASSLMATGDPYGYTFGSGTRLTVV.

V usage is TRBV9 and J usage is TRBJ2-6, with 10 nucleotides matching TRBD1. The ends lost 4 bases at V and 3 bases at J; junction bases unmatched: 7. Per germline, CDR1 SGDLS and CDR2 YYNGEE. The CDR3 sequence is 17 residues long. The CDR3 region is CASSPADRGYGANVLTF. CDR3 in DNA: TGTGCCAGCAGCCCCGCGGACAGGGGGTATGGGGCCAACGTCCTGACTTTC.

This CDR3 reads CAITTREGGYGYTF. The CDR3 nucleotides are TGTGCCATCACCACACGGGAGGGAGGCTATGGCTACACCTTC. This chain joins TRBV10-3 and TRBJ1-2; D gene uncertain. V was shortened by 7 bases and J by 4 bases, with 16 bases between the two germline ends. Germline lookup yields CDR1 ENHRY and CDR2 SYGVKD. This CDR3 is built from 14 residues.

V gene TRBV9 combines with J gene TRBJ2-3, with a tentative D call TRBD2 (5 bases). The germline CDR1 and CDR2 sequences are SGDLS and YYNGEE. Deletions cut 1 base from V and 4 bases from J, with 13 bases between. The CDR3 runs 15 residues. The CDR3 DNA reads as TGTGCCAGCAGCGTATCGGAAGGGAGTGCAGATACGCAGTATTTT. Translation gives CASSVSEGSADTQYF.

The rearrangement uses TRBV4-1 and TRBJ1-2; D unclear. Germline V CDR1 and CDR2: MGHRA, YSYEKL. Trimming took 1 base from V and 8 from J, leaving 11 bases between them. The CDR3 spans 13 residues. The CDR3 bases are TGCGCCAGCAGCCAAGGCCCTACTCGGGGCTACACCTTC. Residues: CASSQGPTRGYTF.

CDR3 amino acids: CASSQDTGRAGELFF. In DNA, the CDR3 is TGCGCCAGCAGCCAAGATACGGGGAGGGCCGGGGAGCTGTTTTTT. The chain carries TRBV4-3 and TRBJ2-2; 7 positions match TRBD2. The CDR3 totals 15 residues. J lost 6 bases, V lost 0 bases, and 4 bases had no gene match. Germline-derived CDR1 and CDR2 are LGHNA and YSLEER.

The chain has TRBV5-1 and TRBJ2-2; 7 bases match TRBD1. With V trimmed by 0 bases and J by 3 bases, 2 bases remained unmatched. CDR3 size: 15 residues. Germline assignment: CDR1 SGHRS and CDR2 YFSETQ. Here the CDR3 reads CASSLAGTDTGELFF. The CDR3 DNA sequence: TGCGCCAGCAGCTTGGCGGGGACAGACACCGGGGAGCTGTTTTTT.

This chain links TRBV19 with TRBJ1-1, with a possible D match to TRBD1 (5 bases). The CDR3 spans 14 residues. The germline gives CDR1 LNHDA, CDR2 SQIVND (reference sequence). Trimming removed 3 bases from V and 1 base from J, with 9 bases in between. The CDR3 nucleotides read TGTGCCAGTAGTATGGGACCGTCGAACACTGAAGCTTTCTTT. Translation: CASSMGPSNTEAFF.

Remarks on this clonotype: This could be a read error, since a much larger clone is one nucleotide away. The chain joins TRBV20-1 to TRBJ2-7; D is uncertain. Germline values: CDR1 DFQATT, CDR2 SNEGSKA (reference sequence). Trimming cost V 3 bases and J 3 bases, with 12 bases left between them. The CDR3 totals 13 residues. In DNA, the CDR3 is TGCAGTGCTAGGGAAACAGTCTGCTACGAGCAGTACTTC. This gives the protein CSARETVCYEQYF.

The chain employs TRBV28 and TRBJ2-5; 11 bases are a match to TRBD2. Germline values: CDR1 MDHEN, CDR2 SYDVKM. With 10 bases clipped from V and 5 bases from J, the junction kept 9 bases outside the gene matches. This CDR3 spans 14 amino acids. The CDR3 nucleotides are TGTGCCACCACTAGACTAGCGGGATCGGAGACCCAGTACTTC. Amino acids: CATTRLAGSETQYF. Using reference TRBV28 and TRBJ2-5 for the parts outside the CDR3, the full variable domain is DVKVTQSSRYLVKRTGEKVFLECVQDMDHENMFWYRQDPGLGLRLIYFSYDVKMKEKGDIPEGYSVSREKKERFSLILESASTNQTSMYLCATTRLAGSETQYFGPGTRLLVL.

V and J are TRBV6-5 and TRBJ1-1, with 8 bases aligning to TRBD1. Per the germline V gene, CDR1 is MNHEY and CDR2 is SVGAGI. CDR3 length: 13 residues. After removal of 4 bases from V and 10 bases from J, the junction contained 8 bases not matched to a gene. CDR3 nucleotide sequence: TGTGCCAGCAGTTCACCCCAGGGGGCCCCAGCTTTCTTT. Its translation: CASSSPQGAPAFF.

This chain uses TRBV12-3 or TRBV12-4 with TRBJ2-5, with TRBD2 identical over 7 bases. This CDR3 has 14 residues. The ends lost 6 bases at V and 7 bases at J; junction bases unmatched: 11. The CDR3 nucleotides read TGTGCCAGCAGACCCCTCGGGGGGACGGTGACCCAGTACTTC. Protein sequence: CASRPLGGTVTQYF.

The J gene is TRBJ2-7, the V gene TRBV5-1; D remains unclear. CDR1 SGHRS and CDR2 YFSETQ come from the germline V gene. The CDR3 runs 16 residues. V was shortened by 4 bases and J by 0 bases, with 17 bases between the two germline ends. The CDR3 sequence is CASSPDSAVSSYEQYF. The CDR3 region has the DNA TGCGCCAGCAGCCCGGATTCCGCAGTAAGCTCCTACGAGCAGTACTTC.

The rearrangement joins TRBV4-1 to TRBJ2-1; 8 bases line up with TRBD2. V lost 3 bases, J lost 5 bases, and 9 bases stayed unmatched. In germline, CDR1 is MGHRA, CDR2 YSYEKL. This CDR3 comprises 16 residues. The CDR3 reads CASSQTKRGLDNEQFF. In DNA, the CDR3 is TGCGCCAGCAGCCAGACAAAGCGGGGGCTGGACAATGAGCAGTTCTTC.

The CDR3 is CASSLSVETQYF. The DNA of the CDR3 is TGTGCCAGCAGTTTATCGGTGGAGACCCAGTACTTC. The J gene is TRBJ2-5, the V gene TRBV12-3 or TRBV12-4, with unresolved D. The CDR3 totals 12 residues. Trimming shortened V by 2 bases and J by 5 bases, and 6 bases separated the two germline ends.

V usage is TRBV2 and J usage is TRBJ2-7; 9 nucleotides match TRBD2. The CDR3 has 14 residues. Germline-derived CDR1 and CDR2 are SNHLY and FYNNEI. V lost 4 bases to trimming and J lost 2 bases; unmatched junction nucleotides: 3. CDR3 loop: CASSAQREAYEQYF. CDR3 coding DNA: TGTGCCAGCAGTGCCCAGCGGGAGGCCTACGAGCAGTACTTC.

This clonotype appeared a few times. This chain uses TRBV6-5 with TRBJ1-1, with D maybe TRBD1 (5 bases). From germline, CDR1 is MNHEY and CDR2 SVGAGI. The CDR3 is 13 residues long. V lost 6 bases and J 6 bases, leaving 14 bases between the germline ends. CDR3 sequence: CASSTGPGAEAFF. DNA for the CDR3: TGTGCCAGCAGCACAGGTCCTGGCGCTGAAGCTTTCTTT.

In the case of this clonotype: A much bigger clone sits one base away, suggesting this may be a read error. The chain combines TRBV7-2 with TRBJ1-2, with 9 bases matching TRBD1. There are 16 residues in the CDR3. Trimming cost V 4 bases and J 9 bases; bases outside gene matches: 15. Germline loops: CDR1 SGHTA, CDR2 FQGNSA. Here the CDR3 DNA reads TGTGCCAGCAGCTCCTACATAAGACAGGGGGAATATAGCTACACCTTC. Its protein is CASSSYIRQGEYSYTF.

This clonotype was observed a handful of times. V usage is TRBV4-2 and J usage is TRBJ1-5; possible D gene TRBD1, 6 bases. Germline V gene sequence: CDR1 LGHNA, CDR2 YNFKEQ. The CDR3 sequence is 14 residues long. Trimming removed 1 base at V and 5 bases at J, with 9 bases between. In DNA, the CDR3 is TGTGCCAGCAGCCAAGTACAGGGCGATCAGCCCCAGCATTTT. This codes for CASSQVQGDQPQHF.

A few counts support this clonotype. This rearrangement joins TRBV4-3 to TRBJ1-4, with a weak D call TRBD1 (6 bases). The germline V gene encodes CDR1 LGHNA and CDR2 YSLEER. CDR3 length: 17 residues. Trimming removed 0 bases at V and 2 bases at J, with 13 bases between. The CDR3 loop is CASSQEGQGLTNEKLFF. The CDR3 DNA is TGCGCCAGCAGCCAAGAAGGGCAGGGGCTTACTAATGAAAAACTGTTTTTT.

Details on this clonotype: The junction does not match germline at one end; this may be a read error. The chain links TRBV4-2 to TRBJ2-7; 7 positions match TRBD1. Germline lookup yields CDR1 LGHNA and CDR2 YNFKEQ. CDR3 length equals 15 residues. DNA of the CDR3: TGTGCCGGCAGCCAAGTAGGGGGCGCATTGGGAGAGCAGTACTTC. Residues: CAGSQVGGALGEQYF.

This clonotype was detected only a few times. The chain couples TRBV2 to TRBJ2-7, with 9 bases identical to TRBD2. The CDR3 has 14 amino acids. CDR1 and CDR2 (germline): SNHLY, FYNNEI. Trimming removed 5 bases from V and 5 bases from J; junction bases left unmatched: 7. The CDR3 DNA is TGTGCCAGCAGTCTAGCGGGGACTGTTGACGAGCAGTACTTC. Protein sequence: CASSLAGTVDEQYF.

The chain uses TRBV3-1 and TRBJ2-7; D tentatively reads TRBD1 or TRBD2 (5 bases each). Deletions cut 4 bases from V and 6 bases from J, with 13 bases between. Germline loops: CDR1 LGHDT, CDR2 YNNKEL (reference sequence). There are 13 residues in the CDR3. The CDR3 loop reads CASSPGAGSEQYF. As DNA, the CDR3 is TGTGCCAGCAGCCCCGGGGCGGGCAGCGAGCAGTACTTC.

J is TRBJ2-7 and V is TRBV5-1; D is ambiguous. V dropped 3 bases and J dropped 0 bases, with 19 bases sitting between them. This CDR3 comprises 17 residues. Germline V gives CDR1 SGHRS, CDR2 YFSETQ. In DNA form, the CDR3 reads TGCGCCAGCAGCTCGGGCCAGCAACTTTCCTACTCCTACGAGCAGTACTTC. Its protein is CASSSGQQLSYSYEQYF. The variable domain in full, with the rest retrieved from reference TRBV5-1 and TRBJ2-7, is KAGVTQTPRYLIKTRGQQVTLSCSPISGHRSVSWYQQTPGQGLQFLFEYFSETQRNKGNFPGRFSGRQFSNSRSEMNVSTLELGDSALYLCASSSGQQLSYSYEQYFGPGTRLTVT.

Only a few counts were recorded for this clonotype. The chain has TRBV12-3 or TRBV12-4 and TRBJ2-3, with no clear D. V lost 6 bases and J lost 2, with 9 bases in between. This CDR3 region has 13 residues. The CDR3 DNA sequence: TGTGCCAGCAGCCCAGCGAACACAGATACGCAGTATTTT. Amino acids: CASSPANTDTQYF.